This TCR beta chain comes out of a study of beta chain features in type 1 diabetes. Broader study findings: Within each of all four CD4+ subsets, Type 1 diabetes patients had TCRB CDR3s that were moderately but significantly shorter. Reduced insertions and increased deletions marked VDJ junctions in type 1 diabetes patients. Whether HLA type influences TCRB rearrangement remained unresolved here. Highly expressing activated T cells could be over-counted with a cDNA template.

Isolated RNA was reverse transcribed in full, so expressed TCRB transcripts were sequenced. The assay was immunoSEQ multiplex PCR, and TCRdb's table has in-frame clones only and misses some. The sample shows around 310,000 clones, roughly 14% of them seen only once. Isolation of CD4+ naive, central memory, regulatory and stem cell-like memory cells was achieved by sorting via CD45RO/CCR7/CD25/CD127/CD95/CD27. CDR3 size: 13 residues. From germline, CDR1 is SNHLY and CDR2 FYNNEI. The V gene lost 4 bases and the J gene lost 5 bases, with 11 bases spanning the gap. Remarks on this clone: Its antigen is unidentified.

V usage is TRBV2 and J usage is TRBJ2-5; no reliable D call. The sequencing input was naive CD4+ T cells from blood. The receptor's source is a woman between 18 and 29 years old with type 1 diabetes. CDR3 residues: CASSVEARETQYF. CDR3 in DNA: TGTGCCAGCAGTGTAGAGGCCCGGGAGACCCAGTACTTC.